The TCR beta chain described here comes from a study of blood T cells in healthy people across ages. General observations from the study: There was a strong correlation between TCR beta diversity and naive T cell percentage.

A J-beta primer mix and a sample-barcoded 5' primer were used in a second PCR of roughly 6 to 11 cycles. TCRdb processed the 5' RACE reads anew with MiXCR; each CDR3 protein has one entry. This sample has roughly 830,000 distinct CDR3 sequences, with 62% found just once. The CDR3 is 15 amino acids. Germline CDR1 reads DFQATT; CDR2 reads SNEGSKA (reference sequence). A minimum of 6.5 million PBMCs was isolated per sample. A word on this clonotype: Its antigen is not identified.

The gene calls are TRBV20-1 and TRBJ2-5; D gene uncertain. Specimen: blood. The receptor was isolated from a man under 40 in good health. CDR3 region: CSGLSQPGYQETQYF. CDR3 DNA: TGCAGCGGCCTTTCTCAACCAGGCTACCAAGAGACCCAGTACTTC.